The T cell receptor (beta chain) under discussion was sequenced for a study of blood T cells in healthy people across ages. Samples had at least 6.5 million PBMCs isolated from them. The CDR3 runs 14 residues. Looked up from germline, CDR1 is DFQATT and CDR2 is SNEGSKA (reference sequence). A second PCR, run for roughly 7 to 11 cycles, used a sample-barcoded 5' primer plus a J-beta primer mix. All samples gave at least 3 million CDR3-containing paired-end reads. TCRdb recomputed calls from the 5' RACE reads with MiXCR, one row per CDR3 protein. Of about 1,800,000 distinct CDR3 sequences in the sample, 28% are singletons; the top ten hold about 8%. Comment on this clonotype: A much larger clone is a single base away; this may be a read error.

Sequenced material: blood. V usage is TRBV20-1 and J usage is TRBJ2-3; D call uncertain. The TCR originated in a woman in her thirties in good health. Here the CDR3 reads CGARVHHSPDTQYF. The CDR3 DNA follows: TGCGGTGCTCGCGTTCATCACTCCCCGGATACGCAGTATTTT.